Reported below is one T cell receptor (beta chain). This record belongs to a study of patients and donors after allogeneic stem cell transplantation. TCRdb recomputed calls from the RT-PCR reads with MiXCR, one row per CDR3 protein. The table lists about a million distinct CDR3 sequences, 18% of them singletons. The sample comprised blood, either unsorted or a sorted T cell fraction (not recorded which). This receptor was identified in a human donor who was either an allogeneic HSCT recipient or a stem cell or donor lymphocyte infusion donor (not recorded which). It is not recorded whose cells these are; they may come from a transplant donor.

The CDR3 protein is CASSQQQSTDTQYF. CDR3 nucleotides: TGCGCCAGCAGCCAACAGCAGAGCACAGATACGCAGTATTTT. This chain uses TRBV4-1 with TRBJ2-3; no clear D gene. V lost 2 bases to trimming and J lost 0 bases, with 6 bases between them. CDR3 size: 14 residues. Germline CDR1 MGHRA, CDR2 YSYEKL.